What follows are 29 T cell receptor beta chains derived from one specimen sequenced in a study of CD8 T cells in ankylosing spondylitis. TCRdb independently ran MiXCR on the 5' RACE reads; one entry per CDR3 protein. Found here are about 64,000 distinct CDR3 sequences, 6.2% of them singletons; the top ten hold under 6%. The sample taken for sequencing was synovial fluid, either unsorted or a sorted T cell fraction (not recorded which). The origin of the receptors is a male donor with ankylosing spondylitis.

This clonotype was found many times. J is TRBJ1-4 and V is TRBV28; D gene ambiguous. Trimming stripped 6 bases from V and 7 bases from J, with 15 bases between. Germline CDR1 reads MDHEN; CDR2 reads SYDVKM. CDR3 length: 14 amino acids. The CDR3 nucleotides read TGTGCCAGCAGCCCGTGGATAGCCCTTGAAAAACTGTTTTTT. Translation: CASSPWIALEKLFF.

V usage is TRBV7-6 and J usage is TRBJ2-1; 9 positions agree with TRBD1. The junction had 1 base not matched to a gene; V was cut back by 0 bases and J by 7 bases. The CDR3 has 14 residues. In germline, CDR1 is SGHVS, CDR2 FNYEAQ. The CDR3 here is CASSLAGTGNEQFF. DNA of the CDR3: TGTGCCAGCAGCTTAGCCGGGACAGGGAATGAGCAGTTCTTC.

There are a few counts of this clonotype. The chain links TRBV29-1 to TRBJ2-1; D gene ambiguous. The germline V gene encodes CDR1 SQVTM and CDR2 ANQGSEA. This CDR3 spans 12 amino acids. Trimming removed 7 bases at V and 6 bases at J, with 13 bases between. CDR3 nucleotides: TGCAGCGCAGCGCGCCAGTCCAATGAGCAGTTCTTC. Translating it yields CSAARQSNEQFF.

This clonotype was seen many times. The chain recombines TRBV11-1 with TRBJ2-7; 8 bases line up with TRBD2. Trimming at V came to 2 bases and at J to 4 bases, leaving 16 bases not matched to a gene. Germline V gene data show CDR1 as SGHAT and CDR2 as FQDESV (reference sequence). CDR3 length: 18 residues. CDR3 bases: TGTGCCAGCAGCTTAACGCCGGCTTCACTAGCGGATAGATACGAGCAGTACTTC. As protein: CASSLTPASLADRYEQYF.

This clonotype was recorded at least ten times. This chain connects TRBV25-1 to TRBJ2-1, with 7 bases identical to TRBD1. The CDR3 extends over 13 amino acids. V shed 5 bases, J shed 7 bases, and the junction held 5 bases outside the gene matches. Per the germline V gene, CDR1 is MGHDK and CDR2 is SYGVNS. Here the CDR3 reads CASSRQGLNEQFF. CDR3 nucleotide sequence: TGTGCCAGCAGTCGACAGGGTCTTAATGAGCAGTTCTTC.

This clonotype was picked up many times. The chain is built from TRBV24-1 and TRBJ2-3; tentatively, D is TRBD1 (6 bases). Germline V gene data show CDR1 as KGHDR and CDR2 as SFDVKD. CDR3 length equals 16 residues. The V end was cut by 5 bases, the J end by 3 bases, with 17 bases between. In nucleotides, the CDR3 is TGTGCCACCAGTGGCAGGGGCCGCGAGGGGACAGATACGCAGTATTTT. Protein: CATSGRGREGTDTQYF.

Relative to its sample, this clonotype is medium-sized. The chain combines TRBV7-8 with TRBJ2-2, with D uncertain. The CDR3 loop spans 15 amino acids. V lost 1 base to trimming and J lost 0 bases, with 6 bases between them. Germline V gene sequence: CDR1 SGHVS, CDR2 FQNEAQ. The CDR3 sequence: CASSLVSANTGELFF. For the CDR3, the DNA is TGTGCCAGCAGCTTAGTGTCAGCGAACACCGGGGAGCTGTTTTTT.

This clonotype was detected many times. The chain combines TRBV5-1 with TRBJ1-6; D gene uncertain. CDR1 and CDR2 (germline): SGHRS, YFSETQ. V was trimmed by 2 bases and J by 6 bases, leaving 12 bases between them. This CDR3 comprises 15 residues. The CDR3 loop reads CASSFTGLSNSPLHF. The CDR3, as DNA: TGCGCCAGCAGCTTTACTGGACTGAGTAATTCACCCCTCCACTTT.

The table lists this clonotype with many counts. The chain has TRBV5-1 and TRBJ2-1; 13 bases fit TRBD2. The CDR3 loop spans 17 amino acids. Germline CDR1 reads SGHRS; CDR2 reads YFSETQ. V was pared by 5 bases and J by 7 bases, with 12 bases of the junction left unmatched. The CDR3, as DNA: TGCGCCAGCAGTAGGCCGGGACTAGCGGGAAGGGATAATGAGCAGTTCTTC. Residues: CASSRPGLAGRDNEQFF. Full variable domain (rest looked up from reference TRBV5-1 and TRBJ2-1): KAGVTQTPRYLIKTRGQQVTLSCSPISGHRSVSWYQQTPGQGLQFLFEYFSETQRNKGNFPGRFSGRQFSNSRSEMNVSTLELGDSALYLCASSRPGLAGRDNEQFFGPGTRLTVL.

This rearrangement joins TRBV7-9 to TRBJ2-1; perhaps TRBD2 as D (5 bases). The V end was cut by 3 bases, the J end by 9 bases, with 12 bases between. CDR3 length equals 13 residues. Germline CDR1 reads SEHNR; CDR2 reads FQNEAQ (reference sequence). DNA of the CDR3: TGTGCCAGCAGCTTTGAGACTATCAGTGAGCAGTTCTTC. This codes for CASSFETISEQFF.

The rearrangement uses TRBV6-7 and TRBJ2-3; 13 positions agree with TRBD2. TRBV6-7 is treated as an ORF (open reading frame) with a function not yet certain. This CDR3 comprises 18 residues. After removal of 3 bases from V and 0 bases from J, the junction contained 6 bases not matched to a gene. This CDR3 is CASSYSTSGRPSTDTQYF. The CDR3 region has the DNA TGTGCCAGCAGTTATTCGACTAGCGGGAGGCCCAGCACAGATACGCAGTATTTT.

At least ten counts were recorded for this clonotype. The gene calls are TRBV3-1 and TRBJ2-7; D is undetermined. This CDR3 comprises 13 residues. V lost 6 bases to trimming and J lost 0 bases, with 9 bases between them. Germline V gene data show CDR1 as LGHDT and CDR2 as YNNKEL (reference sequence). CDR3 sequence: CASSPRASYEQYF. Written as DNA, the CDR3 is TGTGCCAGCAGTCCCCGGGCCTCCTACGAGCAGTACTTC.

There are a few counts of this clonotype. The CDR3 reads CSARKAPLVEQYF. The CDR3 bases are TGCAGTGCTAGAAAAGCGCCCCTGGTCGAGCAGTACTTC. The chain is built from TRBV20-1 and TRBJ2-7, with D uncertain. V was trimmed by 2 bases and J by 6 bases, leaving 14 bases between them. This CDR3 region has 13 residues. CDR1 DFQATT and CDR2 SNEGSKA come from the germline V gene (reference sequence).

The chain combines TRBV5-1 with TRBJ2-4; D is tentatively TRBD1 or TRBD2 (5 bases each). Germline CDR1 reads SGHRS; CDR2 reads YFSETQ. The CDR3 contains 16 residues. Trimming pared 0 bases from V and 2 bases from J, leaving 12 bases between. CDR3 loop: CASSLGGARTKNIQYF. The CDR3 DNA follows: TGCGCCAGCAGCTTGGGAGGGGCGAGGACCAAAAACATTCAGTACTTC.

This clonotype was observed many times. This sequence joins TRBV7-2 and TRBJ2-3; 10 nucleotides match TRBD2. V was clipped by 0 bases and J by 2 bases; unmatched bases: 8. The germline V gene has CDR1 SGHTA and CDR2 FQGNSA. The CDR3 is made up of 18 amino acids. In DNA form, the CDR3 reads TGTGCCAGCAGCTTAGCGTCTAGCGGGAGCCCATTCACAGATACGCAGTATTTT. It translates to CASSLASSGSPFTDTQYF.

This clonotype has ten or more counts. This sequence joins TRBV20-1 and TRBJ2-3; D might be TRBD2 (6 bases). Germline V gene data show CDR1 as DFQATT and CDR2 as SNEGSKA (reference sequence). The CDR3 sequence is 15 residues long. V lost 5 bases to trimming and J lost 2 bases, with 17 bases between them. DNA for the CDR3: TGCAGTGCTGGAATAGCGGACCCGAACACAGATACGCAGTATTTT. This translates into CSAGIADPNTDTQYF.

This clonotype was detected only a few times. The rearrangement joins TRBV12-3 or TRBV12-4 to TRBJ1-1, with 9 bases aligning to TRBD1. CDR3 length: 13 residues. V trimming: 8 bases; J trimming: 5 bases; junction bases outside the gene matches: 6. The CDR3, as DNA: TGTGCCAGCGGGACAGGGAGGGCGACTGAAGCTTTCTTT. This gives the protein CASGTGRATEAFF.

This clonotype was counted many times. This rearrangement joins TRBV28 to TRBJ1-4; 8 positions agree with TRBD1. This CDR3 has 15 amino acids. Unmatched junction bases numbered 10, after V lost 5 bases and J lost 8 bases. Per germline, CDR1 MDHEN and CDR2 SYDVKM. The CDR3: CASSTRQGAREKLFF. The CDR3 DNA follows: TGTGCCAGCAGTACTCGCCAGGGGGCTAGGGAAAAACTGTTTTTT.

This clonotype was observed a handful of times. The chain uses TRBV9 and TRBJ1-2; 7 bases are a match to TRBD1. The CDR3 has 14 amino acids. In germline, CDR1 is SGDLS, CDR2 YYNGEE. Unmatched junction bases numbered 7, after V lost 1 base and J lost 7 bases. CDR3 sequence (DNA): TGTGCCAGCAGCGTAAATAGTCAGGGGGGTGGCTACACCTTC. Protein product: CASSVNSQGGGYTF.

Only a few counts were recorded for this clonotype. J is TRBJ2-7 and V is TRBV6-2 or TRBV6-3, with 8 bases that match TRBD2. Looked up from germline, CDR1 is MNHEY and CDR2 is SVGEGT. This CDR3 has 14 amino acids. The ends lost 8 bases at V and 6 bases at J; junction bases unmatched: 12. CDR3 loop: CASRFGTRTPEQYF. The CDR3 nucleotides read TGTGCCAGCCGCTTCGGGACTAGAACTCCCGAGCAGTACTTC.

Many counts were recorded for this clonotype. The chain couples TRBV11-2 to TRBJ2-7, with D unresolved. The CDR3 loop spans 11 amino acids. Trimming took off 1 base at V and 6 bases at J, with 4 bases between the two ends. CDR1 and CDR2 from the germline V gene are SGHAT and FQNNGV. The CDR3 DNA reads TGTGCCAGCAGCTTAGCTACCGAGCAGTACTTC. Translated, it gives CASSLATEQYF.

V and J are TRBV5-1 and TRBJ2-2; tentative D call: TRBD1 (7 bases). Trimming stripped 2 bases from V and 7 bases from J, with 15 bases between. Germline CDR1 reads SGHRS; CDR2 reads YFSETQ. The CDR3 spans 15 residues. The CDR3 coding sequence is TGCGCCAGCAGCTTCGCAGGGGGGATTGACGGGGAGCTGTTTTTT. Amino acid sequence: CASSFAGGIDGELFF.

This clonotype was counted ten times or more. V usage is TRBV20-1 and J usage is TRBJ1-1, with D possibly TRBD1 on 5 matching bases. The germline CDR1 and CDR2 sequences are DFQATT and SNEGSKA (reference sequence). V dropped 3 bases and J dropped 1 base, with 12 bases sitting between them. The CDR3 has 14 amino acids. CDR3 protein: CSARVQGSNTEAFF. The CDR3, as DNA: TGCAGTGCTAGGGTGCAGGGATCGAACACTGAAGCTTTCTTT.

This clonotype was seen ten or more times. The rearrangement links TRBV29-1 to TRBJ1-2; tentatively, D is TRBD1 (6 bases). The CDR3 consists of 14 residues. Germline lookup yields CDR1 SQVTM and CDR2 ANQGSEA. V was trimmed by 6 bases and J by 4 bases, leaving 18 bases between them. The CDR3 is CSVTRGGSFYGYTF. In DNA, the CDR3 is TGCAGCGTGACGAGGGGGGGCTCCTTCTATGGCTACACCTTC. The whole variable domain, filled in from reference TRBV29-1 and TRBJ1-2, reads SAVISQKPSRDICQRGTSLTIQCQVDSQVTMMFWYRQQPGQSLTLIATANQGSEATYESGFVIDKFPISRPNLTFSTLTVSNMSPEDSSIYLCSVTRGGSFYGYTFGSGTRLTVV.

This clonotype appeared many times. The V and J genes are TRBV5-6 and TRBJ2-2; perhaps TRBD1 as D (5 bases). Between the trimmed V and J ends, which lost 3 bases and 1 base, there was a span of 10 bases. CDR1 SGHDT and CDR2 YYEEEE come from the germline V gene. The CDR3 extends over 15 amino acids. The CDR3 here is CASSWGLGNTGELFF. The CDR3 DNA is TGTGCCAGCAGCTGGGGCCTAGGGAACACCGGGGAGCTGTTTTTT.

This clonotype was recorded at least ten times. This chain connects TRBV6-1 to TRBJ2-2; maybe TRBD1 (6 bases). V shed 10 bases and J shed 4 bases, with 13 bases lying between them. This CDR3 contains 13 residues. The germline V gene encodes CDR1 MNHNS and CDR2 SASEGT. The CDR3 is CAIIKTGTGELFF. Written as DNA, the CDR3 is TGTGCCATTATAAAGACAGGCACCGGGGAGCTGTTTTTT.

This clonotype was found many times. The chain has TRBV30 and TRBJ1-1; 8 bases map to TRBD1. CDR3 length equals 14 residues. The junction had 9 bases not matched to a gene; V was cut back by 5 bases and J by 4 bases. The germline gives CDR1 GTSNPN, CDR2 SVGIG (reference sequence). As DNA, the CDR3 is TGTGCCTGGCAATGGACAGGGATGGGCACTGAAGCTTTCTTT. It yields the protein CAWQWTGMGTEAFF.

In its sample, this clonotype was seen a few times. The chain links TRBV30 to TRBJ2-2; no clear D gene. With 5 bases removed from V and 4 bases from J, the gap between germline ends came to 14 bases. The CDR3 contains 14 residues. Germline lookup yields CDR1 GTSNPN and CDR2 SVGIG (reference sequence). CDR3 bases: TGTGCCTGGGGAATTGGGCGGACCACCGGGGAGCTGTTTTTT. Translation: CAWGIGRTTGELFF.

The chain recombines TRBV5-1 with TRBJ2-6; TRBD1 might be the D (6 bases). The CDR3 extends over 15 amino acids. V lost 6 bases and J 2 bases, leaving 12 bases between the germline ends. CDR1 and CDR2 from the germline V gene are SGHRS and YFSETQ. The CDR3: CASMRGSAGANVLTF. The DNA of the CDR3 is TGCGCCAGCATGAGGGGGTCCGCTGGGGCCAACGTCCTGACTTTC.